The rows below give T cell receptor beta chains drawn from one sample of a study of blood T cell repertoires in COVID-19. Using immunoSEQ multiplex PCR, the repertoire was profiled, and TCRdb retains in-frame clones only, with some absent. The repertoire consists of around 300,000 clones, with approximately 89% occurring once and the leading ten covering about a tenth. Sequenced material: PBMCs or T cells enriched from blood (not recorded which). Receptors were obtained from a woman in her 30s who had recovered from COVID-19. CDR3s include the opening cysteine and the closing phenylalanine or tryptophan. A D gene is named only where the DNA matches it firmly. Expanded clones get a size class; other rows say once, few or many, or leave the size out.

clone size	V gene	J gene	D gene	CDR3 DNA	CDR3 protein
few	TRBV7-9	TRBJ2-7	NA	TGTGCCAGCAGCCCAGCGGGTGGGGGGAGCTACGAGCAGTACTTC	CASSPAGGGSYEQYF
once	TRBV6-5	TRBJ1-1	NA	TGTGCCAGCAGTAAGACAGGATTGAACACTGAAGCTTTCTTT	CASSKTGLNTEAFF
NA	TRBV7-6	TRBJ1-5	TRBD1	TGTGCCAGCAGCGAAGGACAGGGGGAATTCAGGCAGCCCCAGCATTTT	CASSEGQGEFRQPQHF
once	TRBV28	TRBJ2-7	NA	TGTGCCAGCAGTTCATTGTACGAGCAGTACTTC	CASSSLYEQYF
NA	TRBV10-3	TRBJ2-7	TRBD2	TGTGCCATCAGCGGGACTAGCGGGAGAACAACGGGTCTAGGCGAGCAGTACTTC	CAISGTSGRTTGLGEQYF
NA	TRBV7-3	TRBJ2-7	TRBD2	TGTGCCAGGGGGGGGACCCCCCGCTACGAGCAGTACTTC	CARGGTPRYEQYF
NA	TRBV27	TRBJ2-7	TRBD2	TGTGCCAGCAGTCGTAGCGGGTACTCCTACGAGCAGTACTTC	CASSRSGYSYEQYF
once	TRBV29-1	TRBJ1-1	TRBD1	TGCAGCGTTGATTGGGGGACAGGGGGTACTGAAGCTTTCTTT	CSVDWGTGGTEAFF
NA	TRBV3-1/TRBV3-2	TRBJ1-4	NA	TGTGCCAGCAGCCCCGGTGGGGGGGCAAATGAAAAACTGTTTTTT	CASSPGGGANEKLFF
NA	TRBV27	TRBJ1-6	TRBD1	TGTGCCAGCAGTTTCTCGGGACAGGGGAGGCCACCCCTCCACTTT	CASSFSGQGRPPLHF
NA	TRBV27	TRBJ1-1	NA	TGTGCCAGCAGTTTTTTGTCCACGGTAACTGAAGCTTTCTTT	CASSFLSTVTEAFF
NA	TRBV5-5	TRBJ2-3	NA	TGTGCCAGCAGCTTGGACTCTATTAACACAGATACGCAGTATTTT	CASSLDSINTDTQYF
NA	TRBV28	TRBJ1-1	TRBD1	TGTGCCAGCAGGACAGGGGGCGCGTGGACTGAAGCTTTCTTT	CASRTGGAWTEAFF
NA	TRBV27	TRBJ1-6	TRBD1	TGTGCCAGCAGTACAGACAGGGTCTGGGGTTCACCCCTCCACTTT	CASSTDRVWGSPLHF
once	TRBV4-2	TRBJ2-2	TRBD2	TGTGCCAGCAGCCAAGAGTCTAGCGGGAGGGCGAACACCGGGGAGCTGTTTTTT	CASSQESSGRANTGELFF
NA	TRBV19	TRBJ1-1	TRBD1	TGTGCCAGTAGTATAGGGGACAGGGGGCTGAGGACTGAAGCTTTCTTT	CASSIGDRGLRTEAFF
NA	TRBV11-2	TRBJ2-3	NA	TGTGCCAGCAGCTTAGATTTGGTGACTAGTACAGATACGCAGTATTTT	CASSLDLVTSTDTQYF
NA	TRBV12-3/TRBV12-4	TRBJ1-1	NA	TGTGCCAGCAGTTTGGGCGTTGGCACTGAAGCTTTCTTT	CASSLGVGTEAFF
once	TRBV19	TRBJ1-5	NA	TGTGCCAGTAGTCAGGGGTGGGGCACTCAGCCCCAGCATTTT	CASSQGWGTQPQHF
NA	TRBV11-2	TRBJ2-2	NA	TGTGCCAGCAGCTTAGGGTTCGGGACCGGGGAGCTGTTTTTT	CASSLGFGTGELFF
NA	TRBV5-1	TRBJ1-2	NA	TGCGCCAGCAGCGGGACACTTACTAACTATGGCTACACCTTC	CASSGTLTNYGYTF
once	TRBV29-1	TRBJ1-5	NA	TGCAGCCCCCCAAAGCGGGCAGTCCATAGCAATCAGCCCCAGCATTTT	CSPPKRAVHSNQPQHF
NA	TRBV7-6	TRBJ1-5	NA	TGTGCCAGCAGCTTAGCGCCGGAGCAGGCGACCCAGGGGAGCAATCAGCCCCAGCATTTT	CASSLAPEQATQGSNQPQHF
NA	TRBV30	TRBJ1-6	NA	TGTGCCTGGAGTCCAGGGAATAATTCACCCCTCCACTTT	CAWSPGNNSPLHF
NA	TRBV27	TRBJ1-1	NA	TGTGCCAGCAGTTTTAGTTTGGAGTACGAAGCTTTCTTT	CASSFSLEYEAFF
NA	TRBV9	TRBJ1-4	NA	TGTGCCAGCAGCGTAGATGTCCGGGCATCAGGGGCTAATGAAAAACTGTTTTTT	CASSVDVRASGANEKLFF
NA	TRBV29-1	TRBJ1-1	NA	TGCAGCGTTGGCCTGGTTGCGGGCACTGAAGCTTTCTTT	CSVGLVAGTEAFF
NA	TRBV7-6	TRBJ2-3	TRBD2	TGTGCCAGCAGCTTGACCCCCGGGACTAGCGTTGGAGATACGCAGTATTTT	CASSLTPGTSVGDTQYF
NA	TRBV10-3	TRBJ1-5	TRBD1	TGTGCCATCAGTGACCCGGACAGGGTCGAGCAGCCCCAGCATTTT	CAISDPDRVEQPQHF
NA	TRBV4-3	TRBJ1-1	NA	TGCGCCAGCAGCCAAGGATTAGTCACTGAAGCTTTCTTT	CASSQGLVTEAFF
NA	TRBV4-1	TRBJ2-6	NA	TGCGCCAGCAGCCAAGGCAGTCGCTCTGGGGCCAACGTCCTGACTTTC	CASSQGSRSGANVLTF
NA	TRBV6-6	TRBJ1-3	TRBD1	TGTGCCAGCAGTATTCTGACAGGGTCTGGAAACACCATATATTTT	CASSILTGSGNTIYF
NA	TRBV19	TRBJ2-5	TRBD1	TGTGCCAGTAGTATCCAGGGGGCGGGAGAGACCCAGTACTTC	CASSIQGAGETQYF
NA	TRBV27	TRBJ2-1	NA	TGTGCCAGCAGTTACAGGGGGCGCCTAGCGGGAGAATTGGGCCCGTTTGACAATGAGCAGTTCTTC	CASSYRGRLAGELGPFDNEQFF
NA	TRBV2	TRBJ2-1	NA	TGTGCCAGCAGTACCCTCCAGATAGAGCAGTTCTTC	CASSTLQIEQFF
NA	TRBV9	TRBJ2-1	TRBD2	TGTGCCAGCAGCGTAGCGGGAGGGGTCAATGAGCAGTTCTTC	CASSVAGGVNEQFF
NA	TRBV11-1	TRBJ2-3	TRBD1	TGTGCCAGCAGCCGATACCACAGGGGAGATACGCAGTATTTT	CASSRYHRGDTQYF